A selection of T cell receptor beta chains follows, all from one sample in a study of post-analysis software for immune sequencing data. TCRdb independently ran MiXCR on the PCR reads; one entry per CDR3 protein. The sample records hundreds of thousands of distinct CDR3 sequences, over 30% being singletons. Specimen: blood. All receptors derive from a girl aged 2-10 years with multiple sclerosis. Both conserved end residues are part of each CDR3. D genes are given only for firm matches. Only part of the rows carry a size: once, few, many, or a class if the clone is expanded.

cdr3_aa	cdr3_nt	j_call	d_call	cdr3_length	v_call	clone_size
CSVGTRANYGYTF	TGCAGCGTTGGGACACGAGCTAACTATGGCTACACCTTC	TRBJ1-2	.	13	TRBV29-1	.
CASSSTGYTQYF	TGTGCCAGCAGCTCAACAGGCTATACGCAGTATTTT	TRBJ2-3	.	12	TRBV12-3/TRBV12-4	.
CATARASGGSDEQFF	TGTGCCACGGCCCGGGCTAGCGGGGGGTCGGATGAGCAGTTCTTC	TRBJ2-1	TRBD2	15	TRBV24-1	.
CASSIGGTSGFYEQYF	TGTGCCAGCAGCATCGGCGGGACTAGCGGGTTCTACGAGCAGTACTTC	TRBJ2-7	TRBD2	16	TRBV28	few
CASSFTGTSGRDNEQFF	TGTGCCAGCAGCTTCACCGGGACTAGCGGACGGGACAATGAGCAGTTCTTC	TRBJ2-1	TRBD2	17	TRBV7-3	few
CASSQEGSGGYGYTF	TGCGCCAGCAGCCAAGAAGGATCAGGCGGCTATGGCTACACCTTC	TRBJ1-2	.	15	TRBV4-1	.
CAIRGAGNEKLFF	TGTGCCATTAGGGGGGCAGGGAATGAAAAACTGTTTTTT	TRBJ1-4	.	13	TRBV10-3	.
CASTALGEDTQYF	TGTGCCAGCACGGCCTTAGGGGAAGATACGCAGTATTTT	TRBJ2-3	.	13	TRBV7-9	.
CASSLDGFQETQYF	TGCGCCAGCAGCTTGGATGGGTTTCAAGAGACCCAGTACTTC	TRBJ2-5	.	14	TRBV5-1	few
CSAIFIVGPDTQYF	TGCAGTGCTATCTTCATCGTAGGTCCAGATACGCAGTATTTT	TRBJ2-3	.	14	TRBV20-1	.
CASSFTRGSYNSPLHF	TGTGCCAGCAGTTTTACGAGGGGCTCCTATAATTCACCCCTCCACTTT	TRBJ1-6	.	16	TRBV27	.
CASSPNRGGKTQYF	TGTGCCAGCAGCCCCAACAGGGGAGGGAAGACCCAGTACTTC	TRBJ2-5	.	14	TRBV7-2	.
CASSVGQGAADTQYF	TGTGCCAGCAGCGTGGGACAGGGGGCCGCAGATACGCAGTATTTT	TRBJ2-3	TRBD1	15	TRBV5-4	.
CASSLARQGNYNEQFF	TGTGCCAGCAGCTTAGCTCGACAGGGGAACTACAATGAGCAGTTCTTC	TRBJ2-1	TRBD1	16	TRBV7-6	.
CASTRSTNEKLFF	TGTGCCAGCACCCGATCGACTAATGAAAAACTGTTTTTT	TRBJ1-4	.	13	TRBV12-3/TRBV12-4	.
CASSLRGAGELFF	TGTGCCAGCAGTTTAAGAGGGGCCGGGGAGCTGTTTTTT	TRBJ2-2	.	13	TRBV12-3/TRBV12-4	.
CAISESWASGGRKNIQYF	TGTGCCATCAGTGAGTCTTGGGCTAGCGGGGGTCGTAAAAACATTCAGTACTTC	TRBJ2-4	TRBD2	18	TRBV10-3	few
CASSWKTSGRKDEQFF	TGTGCCAGCAGCTGGAAGACTAGCGGGAGAAAAGATGAGCAGTTCTTC	TRBJ2-1	TRBD2	16	TRBV5-8	.
CASSARDTANYGYTF	TGTGCCAGCAGCGCCCGGGACACGGCTAACTATGGCTACACCTTC	TRBJ1-2	.	15	TRBV3-1	once
CASTLRDEGTDTQYF	TGTGCCAGCACCCTAAGGGATGAGGGTACAGATACGCAGTATTTT	TRBJ2-3	.	15	TRBV9	.
CASSPTAGRELYEQYF	TGTGCCAGCTCACCAACGGCGGGAAGAGAGCTGTACGAGCAGTACTTC	TRBJ2-7	.	16	TRBV18	.
CASSTPSGRGSYEQYF	TGTGCCAGCAGCACGCCGAGCGGGAGGGGATCCTACGAGCAGTACTTC	TRBJ2-7	TRBD2	16	TRBV7-2	.
CSATGLAEGLSYNEQFF	TGCAGTGCTACGGGACTAGCGGAGGGTCTCTCCTACAATGAGCAGTTCTTC	TRBJ2-1	TRBD2	17	TRBV20-1	few
CASSYPRTEAGPLHF	TGTGCCAGCAGTTACCCCAGGACAGAGGCGGGACCCCTCCACTTT	TRBJ1-6	.	15	TRBV6-2/TRBV6-3	.
CASSLTGGYGTDTQYF	TGTGCCAGCAGCTTGACAGGGGGCTACGGCACAGATACGCAGTATTTT	TRBJ2-3	TRBD1	16	TRBV5-6	once
CASSPSPQGLGWFWSYEQYF	TGTGCCAGCAGCCCATCGCCGCAGGGACTGGGGTGGTTTTGGTCCTACGAGCAGTACTTC	TRBJ2-7	.	20	TRBV11-2	once
CAISEGGTGNQETQYF	TGTGCCATCAGTGAGGGCGGGACAGGGAACCAAGAGACCCAGTACTTC	TRBJ2-5	TRBD1	16	TRBV10-3	few
CASRRESGSYNEQFF	TGTGCCAGCAGGAGGGAGTCGGGGTCCTACAATGAGCAGTTCTTC	TRBJ2-1	.	15	TRBV2	.
CASSWGEETQYF	TGTGCCAGCAGTTGGGGGGAAGAGACCCAGTACTTC	TRBJ2-5	.	12	TRBV28	few
CASSQVGSNQPQHF	TGTGCCAGCAGCCAAGTTGGCAGCAATCAGCCCCAGCATTTT	TRBJ1-5	.	14	TRBV3-1	.
CASSYMRRDTQYF	TGTGCCAGCAGTTATATGAGGAGAGATACGCAGTATTTT	TRBJ2-3	.	13	TRBV6-5	.
CSAREIDSSGRTGVWGSYEQYF	TGCAGTGCTAGAGAAATAGACTCGTCCGGGCGAACCGGGGTATGGGGCTCCTACGAGCAGTACTTC	TRBJ2-7	.	22	TRBV20-1	.
CASSSGLNPDTQYF	TGCGCCAGCAGCTCGGGACTAAATCCAGATACGCAGTATTTT	TRBJ2-3	TRBD2	14	TRBV5-1	.
CASSQAASNQPQHF	TGCGCCAGCAGCCAAGCAGCTAGCAATCAGCCCCAGCATTTT	TRBJ1-5	.	14	TRBV4-3	.
CASSQYSGVFPGYEQYF	TGTGCCAGCAGCCAATACTCTGGCGTATTCCCGGGCTACGAGCAGTACTTC	TRBJ2-7	.	17	TRBV3-1	.
CASSPMTGRNNNEQFF	TGTGCCAGCTCACCAATGACAGGCCGTAATAATAATGAGCAGTTCTTC	TRBJ2-1	.	16	TRBV18	once
CASSGNRANGYTF	TGTGCCAGCAGCGGGAACAGGGCTAATGGCTACACCTTC	TRBJ1-2	.	13	TRBV6-5	.
CASSPEGVHGYTF	TGTGCCAGCTCACCGGAAGGGGTGCATGGCTACACCTTC	TRBJ1-2	.	13	TRBV18	.
CAISEPQGYEQYF	TGTGCCATCAGTGAACCACAGGGTTACGAGCAGTACTTC	TRBJ2-7	.	13	TRBV10-3	.
CASSQTGNVYEQYF	TGTGCCAGCAGCCAGACAGGGAACGTCTACGAGCAGTACTTC	TRBJ2-7	TRBD1	14	TRBV4-2	.
CAGSLFHRDSPLHF	TGTGCCGGCAGTTTATTCCACAGGGATTCACCCCTCCACTTT	TRBJ1-6	.	14	TRBV12-3/TRBV12-4	.
CASSLGQEADEQYF	TGCGCCAGCAGCTTGGGACAGGAAGCCGACGAGCAGTACTTC	TRBJ2-7	.	14	TRBV5-1	.
CASSQGRLQGQQPQHF	TGTGCCAGCAGCCAGGGACGTCTCCAGGGACAACAGCCCCAGCATTTT	TRBJ1-5	.	16	TRBV5-5	.
CASSWRTTSSYSEQFF	TGTGCCAGCAGTTGGAGAACGACAAGCTCCTACAGTGAGCAGTTCTTT	TRBJ2-1	.	16	TRBV6-5	.
CASSQDWLLYEQYF	TGTGCCAGCAGCCAAGATTGGCTACTTTACGAGCAGTACTTC	TRBJ2-7	.	14	TRBV14	.
CSAPGTLTYNEQFF	TGCAGTGCGCCCGGGACTCTAACTTACAATGAGCAGTTCTTC	TRBJ2-1	.	14	TRBV20-1	.
CSVKDRGTKGRTYNEQFF	TGCAGCGTAAAAGACAGGGGAACTAAAGGACGGACCTACAATGAGCAGTTCTTC	TRBJ2-1	TRBD1	18	TRBV29-1	.
CASSLGTGARTDTQYF	TGTGCCAGCAGTTTAGGGACAGGGGCCAGGACAGATACGCAGTATTTT	TRBJ2-3	TRBD1	16	TRBV12-3/TRBV12-4	.
CASSEGRHEQYF	TGTGCCAGTTCGGAAGGGAGACACGAGCAGTACTTC	TRBJ2-7	.	12	TRBV7-8	.
CASRGQGRGNEQYF	TGTGCCAGCAGGGGACAGGGGAGGGGAAACGAGCAGTACTTC	TRBJ2-7	TRBD1	14	TRBV28	.
CASSEFPDRVNEQFF	TGTGCCAGCAGTGAATTCCCGGACAGGGTCAATGAGCAGTTCTTC	TRBJ2-1	TRBD1	15	TRBV6-1	few
CASSLTGLAGETQYF	TGTGCCAGCAGCCTCACCGGACTAGCGGGGGAGACCCAGTACTTC	TRBJ2-5	TRBD2	15	TRBV5-6	.
CASSYPNTGDQPQHF	TGTGCCAGCAGTTACCCGAACACAGGCGATCAGCCCCAGCATTTT	TRBJ1-5	.	15	TRBV6-2/TRBV6-3	.
CASSSAGGLPPEQYF	TGTGCCAGCAGCTCTGCAGGGGGCCTACCTCCCGAGCAGTACTTC	TRBJ2-7	TRBD1	15	TRBV7-9	.
CASSWDTRSGANVLTF	TGTGCCAGCAGCTGGGACACCCGCTCTGGGGCCAACGTCCTGACTTTC	TRBJ2-6	.	16	TRBV7-9	.
CSVGRLSDTQYF	TGCAGCGTTGGACGGTTATCAGATACGCAGTATTTT	TRBJ2-3	.	12	TRBV29-1	few
CASSFLYRAPYEQYF	TGTGCCAGCAGCTTCCTCTACCGGGCCCCCTACGAGCAGTACTTC	TRBJ2-7	.	15	TRBV11-2	.